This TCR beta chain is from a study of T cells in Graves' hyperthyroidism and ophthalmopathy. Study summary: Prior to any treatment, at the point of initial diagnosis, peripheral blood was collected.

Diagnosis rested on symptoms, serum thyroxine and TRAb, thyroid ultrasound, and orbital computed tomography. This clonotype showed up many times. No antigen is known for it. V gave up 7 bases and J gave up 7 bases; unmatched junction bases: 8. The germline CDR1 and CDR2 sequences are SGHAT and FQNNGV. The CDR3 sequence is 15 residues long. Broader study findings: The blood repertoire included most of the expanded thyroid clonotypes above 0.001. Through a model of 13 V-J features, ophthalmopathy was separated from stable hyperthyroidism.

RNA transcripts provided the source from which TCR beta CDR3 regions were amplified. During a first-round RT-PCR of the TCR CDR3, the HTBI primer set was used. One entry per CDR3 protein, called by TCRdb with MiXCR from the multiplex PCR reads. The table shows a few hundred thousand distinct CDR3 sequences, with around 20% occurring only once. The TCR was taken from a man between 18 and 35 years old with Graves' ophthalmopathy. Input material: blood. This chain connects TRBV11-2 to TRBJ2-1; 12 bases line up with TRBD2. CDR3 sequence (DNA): TGTGCCAGCACCCGAACTAGCGGGGGGCCGAATGAGCAGTTCTTC. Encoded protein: CASTRTSGGPNEQFF.